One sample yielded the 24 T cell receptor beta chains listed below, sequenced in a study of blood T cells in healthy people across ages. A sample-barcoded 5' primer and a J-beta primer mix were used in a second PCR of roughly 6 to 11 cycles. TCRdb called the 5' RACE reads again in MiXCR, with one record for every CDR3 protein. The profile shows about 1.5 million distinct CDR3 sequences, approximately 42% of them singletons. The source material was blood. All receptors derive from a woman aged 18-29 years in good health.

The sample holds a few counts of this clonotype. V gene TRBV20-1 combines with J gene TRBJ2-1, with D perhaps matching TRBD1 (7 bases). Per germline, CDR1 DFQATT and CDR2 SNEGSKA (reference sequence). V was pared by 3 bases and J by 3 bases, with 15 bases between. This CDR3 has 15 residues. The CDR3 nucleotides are TGCAGTGCTAGGGGGGGACAGTTAAGCTACAATGAGCAGTTCTTC. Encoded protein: CSARGGQLSYNEQFF.

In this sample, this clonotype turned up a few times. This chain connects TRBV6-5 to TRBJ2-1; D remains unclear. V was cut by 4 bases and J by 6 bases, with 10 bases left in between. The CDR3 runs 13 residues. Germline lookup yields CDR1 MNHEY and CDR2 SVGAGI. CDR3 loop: CASSCPGCNEQFF. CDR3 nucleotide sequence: TGTGCCAGCAGTTGTCCCGGGTGCAATGAGCAGTTCTTC.

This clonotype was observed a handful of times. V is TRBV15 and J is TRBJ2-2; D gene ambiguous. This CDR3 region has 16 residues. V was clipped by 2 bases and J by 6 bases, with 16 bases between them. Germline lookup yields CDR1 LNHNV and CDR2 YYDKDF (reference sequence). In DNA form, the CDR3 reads TGTGCCACCAGCAGAATCGTTGGGGTCGGCGCCGGGGAGCTGTTTTTT. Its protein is CATSRIVGVGAGELFF.

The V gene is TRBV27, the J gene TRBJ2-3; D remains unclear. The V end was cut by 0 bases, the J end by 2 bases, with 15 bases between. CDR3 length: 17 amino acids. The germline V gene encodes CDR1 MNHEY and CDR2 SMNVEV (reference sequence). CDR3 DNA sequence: TGTGCCAGCAGTTTATCTGGGCGTAGCCCTATCACAGATACGCAGTATTTT. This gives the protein CASSLSGRSPITDTQYF.

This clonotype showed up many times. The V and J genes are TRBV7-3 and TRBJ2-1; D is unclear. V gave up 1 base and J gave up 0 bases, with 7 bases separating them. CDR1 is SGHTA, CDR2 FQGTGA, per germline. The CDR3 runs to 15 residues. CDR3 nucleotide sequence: TGTGCCAGCAGCTTAAACCCGAGCTCCTACAATGAGCAGTTCTTC. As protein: CASSLNPSSYNEQFF.

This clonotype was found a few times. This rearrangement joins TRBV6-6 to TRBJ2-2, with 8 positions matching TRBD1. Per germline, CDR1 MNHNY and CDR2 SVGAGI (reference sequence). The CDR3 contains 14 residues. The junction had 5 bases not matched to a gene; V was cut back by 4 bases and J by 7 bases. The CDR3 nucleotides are TGTGCCAGCAGTTTCGGGACAGGTTACGGGGAGCTGTTTTTT. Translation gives CASSFGTGYGELFF.

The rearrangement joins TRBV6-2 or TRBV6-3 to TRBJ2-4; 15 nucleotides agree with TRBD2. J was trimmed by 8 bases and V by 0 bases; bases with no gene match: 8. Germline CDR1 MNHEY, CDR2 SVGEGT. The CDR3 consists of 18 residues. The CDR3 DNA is TGTGCCAGCAGTTACTCGAGGACTAGCGGGAGGGCCTGGGACATTCAGTACTTC. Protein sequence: CASSYSRTSGRAWDIQYF.

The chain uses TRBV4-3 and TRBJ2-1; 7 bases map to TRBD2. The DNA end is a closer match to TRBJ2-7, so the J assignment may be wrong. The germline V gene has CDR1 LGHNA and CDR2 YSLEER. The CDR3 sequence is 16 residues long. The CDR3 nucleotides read TGCGCCAGCAGCCATCCCGGGAGGAGCTCCTACAATGAGCAGTACTTC. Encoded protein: CASSHPGRSSYNEQYF.

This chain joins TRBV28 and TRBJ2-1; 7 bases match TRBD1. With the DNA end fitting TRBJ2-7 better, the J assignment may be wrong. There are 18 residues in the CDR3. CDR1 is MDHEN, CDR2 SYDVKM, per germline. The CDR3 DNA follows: TGTGCCAGCAGTTTATTCACCGGGACAGAAGGCTCCTACGATGAGCAGTACTTC. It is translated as CASSLFTGTEGSYDEQYF.

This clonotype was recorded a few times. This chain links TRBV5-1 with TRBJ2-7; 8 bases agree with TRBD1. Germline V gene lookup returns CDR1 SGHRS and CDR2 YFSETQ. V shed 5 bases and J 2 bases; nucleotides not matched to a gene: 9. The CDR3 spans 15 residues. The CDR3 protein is CASRHAPDRAYEQYF. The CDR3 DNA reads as TGCGCCAGCAGACATGCCCCGGACAGGGCCTACGAGCAGTACTTC. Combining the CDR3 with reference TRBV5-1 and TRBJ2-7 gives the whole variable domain KAGVTQTPRYLIKTRGQQVTLSCSPISGHRSVSWYQQTPGQGLQFLFEYFSETQRNKGNFPGRFSGRQFSNSRSEMNVSTLELGDSALYLCASRHAPDRAYEQYFGPGTRLTVT.

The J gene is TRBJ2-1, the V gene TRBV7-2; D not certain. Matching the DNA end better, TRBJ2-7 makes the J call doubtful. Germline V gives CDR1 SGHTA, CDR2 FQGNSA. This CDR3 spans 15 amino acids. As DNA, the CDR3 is TGTGCCAGCAGCCCCCATCCAGTAGGGTACAATGAGCAGTACTTC. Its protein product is CASSPHPVGYNEQYF.

The CDR3 reads CASSLAADPLEAQYF. The CDR3 DNA is TGTGCCAGCAGCTTAGCGGCAGATCCCCTGGAGGCCCAGTACTTC. The chain couples TRBV7-9 to TRBJ2-5, with D maybe TRBD2 (5 bases). V was trimmed by 0 bases and J by 9 bases, leaving 17 bases between them. The CDR3 covers 15 residues. Germline-derived CDR1 and CDR2 are SEHNR and FQNEAQ (reference sequence).

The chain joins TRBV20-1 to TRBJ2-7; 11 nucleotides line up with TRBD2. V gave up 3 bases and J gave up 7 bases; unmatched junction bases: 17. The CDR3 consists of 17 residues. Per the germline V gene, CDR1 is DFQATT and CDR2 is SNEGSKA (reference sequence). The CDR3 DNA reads TGCAGTGCTAGGGAGCCGGGACTAGCGGACTCCTACAATGAGCAGTACTTC. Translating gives CSAREPGLADSYNEQYF.

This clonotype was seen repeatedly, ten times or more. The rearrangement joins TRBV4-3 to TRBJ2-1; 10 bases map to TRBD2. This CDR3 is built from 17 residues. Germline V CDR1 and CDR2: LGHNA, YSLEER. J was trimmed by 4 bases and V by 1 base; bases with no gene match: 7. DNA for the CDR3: TGCGCCAGCAGCCAAGGGGTCCTAGCGGGGGTATACAATGAGCAGTTCTTC. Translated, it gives CASSQGVLAGVYNEQFF.

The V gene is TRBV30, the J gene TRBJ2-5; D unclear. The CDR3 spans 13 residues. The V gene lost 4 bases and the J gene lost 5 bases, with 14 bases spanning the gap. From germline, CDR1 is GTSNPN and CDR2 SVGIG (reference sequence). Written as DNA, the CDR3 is TGTGCCTGGATGATCACGGGTGGGGAGACCCAGTACTTC. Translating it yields CAWMITGGETQYF.

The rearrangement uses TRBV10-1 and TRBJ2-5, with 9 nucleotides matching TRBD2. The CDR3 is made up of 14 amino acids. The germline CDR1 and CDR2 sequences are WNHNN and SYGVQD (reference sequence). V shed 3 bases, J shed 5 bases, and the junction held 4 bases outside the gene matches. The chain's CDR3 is CASSETSGRETQYF. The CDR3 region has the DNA TGCGCCAGCAGTGAAACTAGCGGGCGTGAGACCCAGTACTTC.

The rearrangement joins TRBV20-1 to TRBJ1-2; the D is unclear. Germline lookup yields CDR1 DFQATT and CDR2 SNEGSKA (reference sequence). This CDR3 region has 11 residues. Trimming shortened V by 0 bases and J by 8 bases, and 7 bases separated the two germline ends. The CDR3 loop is CSARDRQGYTF. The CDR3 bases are TGCAGTGCTAGAGATCGGCAAGGCTACACCTTC.

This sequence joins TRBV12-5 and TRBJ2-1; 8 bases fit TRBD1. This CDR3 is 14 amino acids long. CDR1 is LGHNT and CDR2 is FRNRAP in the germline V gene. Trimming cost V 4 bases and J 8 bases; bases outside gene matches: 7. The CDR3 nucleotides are TGTGCTAGTGGTTCCCAGACAGGGGTGGATGAGCAGTTCTTC. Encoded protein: CASGSQTGVDEQFF.

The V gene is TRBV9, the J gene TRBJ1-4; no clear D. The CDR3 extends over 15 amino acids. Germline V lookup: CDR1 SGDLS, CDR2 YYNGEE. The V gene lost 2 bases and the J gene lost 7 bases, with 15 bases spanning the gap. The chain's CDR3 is CASSVGPWEGEKLFF. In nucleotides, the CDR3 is TGTGCCAGCAGCGTCGGCCCTTGGGAGGGTGAAAAACTGTTTTTT.

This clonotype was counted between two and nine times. This chain's CDR3 is CASSPTTGYEKLFF. In DNA form, the CDR3 reads TGCGCCAGCAGCCCAACGACAGGGTACGAAAAACTGTTTTTT. The rearrangement joins TRBV4-1 to TRBJ1-4, with 7 bases identical to TRBD1. Germline CDR1 and CDR2: MGHRA and YSYEKL. J lost 8 bases, V lost 4 bases, and 7 bases had no gene match. The CDR3 spans 14 residues.

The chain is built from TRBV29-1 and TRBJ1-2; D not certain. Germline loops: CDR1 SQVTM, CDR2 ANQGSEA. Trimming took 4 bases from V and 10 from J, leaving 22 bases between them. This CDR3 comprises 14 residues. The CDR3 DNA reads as TGCAGCGTTGTCAGGCAGGTCTCTACTGTGGACTACACCTTC. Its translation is CSVVRQVSTVDYTF.

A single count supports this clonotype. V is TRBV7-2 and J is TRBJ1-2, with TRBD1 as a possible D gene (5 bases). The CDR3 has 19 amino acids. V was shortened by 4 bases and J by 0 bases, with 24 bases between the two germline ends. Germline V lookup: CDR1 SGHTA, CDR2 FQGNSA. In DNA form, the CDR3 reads TGTGCCAGCAGCTCCTACTTCGGGGCGGGGAGAGGAGCTAACTATGGCTACACCTTC. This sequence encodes CASSSYFGAGRGANYGYTF.

CDR3 residues: CAISRDQYEQYF. As DNA, the CDR3 is TGTGCCATCAGCCGGGACCAGTACGAGCAGTACTTC. The chain recombines TRBV10-3 with TRBJ2-7; possibly TRBD1 or TRBD2 for D (5 bases each). Trimming shortened V by 6 bases and J by 4 bases, and 10 bases separated the two germline ends. The CDR3 extends over 12 amino acids. Germline assignment: CDR1 ENHRY and CDR2 SYGVKD.

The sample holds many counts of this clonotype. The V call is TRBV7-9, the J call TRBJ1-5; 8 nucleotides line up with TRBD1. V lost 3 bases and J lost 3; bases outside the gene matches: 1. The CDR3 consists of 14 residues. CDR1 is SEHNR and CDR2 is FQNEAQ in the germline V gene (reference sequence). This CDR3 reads CASSLTGANQPQHF. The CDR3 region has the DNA TGTGCCAGCAGCTTGACAGGGGCCAATCAGCCCCAGCATTTT.